The clone carrying this T cell receptor (beta chain) came up a few times. No antigen is known for it. Method: immunoSEQ multiplex PCR; TCRdb's copy keeps in-frame clones and lacks some. The repertoire holds about 660,000 clones, with roughly 70% as singletons. The source of the sample is a study of shared clonotypes between healthy human individuals. Study observations and caveats: Some naive CD4 clonotypes, approximately 4.5%, turned up in common across a few donors.

CDR3 size: 14 residues. V lost 0 bases and J lost 4, with 12 bases in between. CDR1 and CDR2 from the germline V gene are GTSNPN and SVGIG (reference sequence). Input material: memory CD4+ T cells sorted from blood. Subset: CD45RA-negative fraction. The chain joins TRBV30 to TRBJ1-1; D is unclear. The clonotype was recovered from a woman younger than 45 in good health. The CDR3 DNA is TGTGCCTGGAGTGTTGATCGGATAGGCACTGAAGCTTTCTTT. Protein: CAWSVDRIGTEAFF.